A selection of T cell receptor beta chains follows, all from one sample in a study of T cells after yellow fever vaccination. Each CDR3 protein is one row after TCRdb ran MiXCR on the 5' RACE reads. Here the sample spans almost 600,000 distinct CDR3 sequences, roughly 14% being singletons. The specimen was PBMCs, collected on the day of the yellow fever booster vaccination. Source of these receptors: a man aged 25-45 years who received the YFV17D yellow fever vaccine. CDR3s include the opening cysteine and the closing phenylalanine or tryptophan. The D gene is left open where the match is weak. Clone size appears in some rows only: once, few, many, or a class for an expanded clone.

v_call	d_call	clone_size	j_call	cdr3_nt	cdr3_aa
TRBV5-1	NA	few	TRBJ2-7	TGCGCCAGCAGCTTGGCCCCCCCGGGACTGGGGTACGAGCAGTACTTC	CASSLAPPGLGYEQYF
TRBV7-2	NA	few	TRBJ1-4	TGTGCCAGCAGCTCTACTTTTGCAACTAATGAAAAACTGTTTTTT	CASSSTFATNEKLFF
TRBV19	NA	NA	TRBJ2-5	TGTGCCAGTAGTATAATAGGACAACAAGAGACCCAGTACTTC	CASSIIGQQETQYF
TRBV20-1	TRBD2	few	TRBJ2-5	TGCAGTGCCCTTCGACTAGCGGGAAAAGAGACCCAGTACTTC	CSALRLAGKETQYF
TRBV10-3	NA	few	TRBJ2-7	TGTGCCATCAGTGAGTCCGGGGGAGTGCGAACCTACGAGCAGTACTTC	CAISESGGVRTYEQYF
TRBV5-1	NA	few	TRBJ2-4	TGCGCCAGCAGCTTGTGGGGGACCAAAAACATTCAGTACTTC	CASSLWGTKNIQYF
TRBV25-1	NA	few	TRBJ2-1	TGTGCCAGCACCCCCTGGGGCCGAGCTGATGAGCAGTTCTTC	CASTPWGRADEQFF
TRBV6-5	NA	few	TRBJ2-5	TGTGCCAGCAGTTACTCTTCGCTAGCTCTAGAGACCCAGTACTTC	CASSYSSLALETQYF
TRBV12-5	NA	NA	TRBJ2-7	TGTGCTAGTGGTTTGGTTCCCCCGATTGAGCTGGGGGAGCAGTACTTC	CASGLVPPIELGEQYF
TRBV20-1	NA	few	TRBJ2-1	TGCAGTGCTAAGGGGGGATCCCCTTACAATGAGCAGTTCTTC	CSAKGGSPYNEQFF